This TCR beta chain was identified in a study of molecular identifiers for immune sequencing clone quantification. Background on the study: Split five ways in replicates, RNA from around 18,000 or 91,000 naive CD8 cells had four portions sequenced.

In TCRdb, the PCR reads were re-called with MiXCR into one record per CDR3 protein. The sample carries around 460,000 distinct CDR3 sequences, around 23% recorded once. Worth noting for this clonotype: Antigen unknown.

General study results and limits: The study reportedly detected spiked Jurkat TCR RNA from one cell among approximately 1 million naive cells. Clone sizes that are highly expanded could be underestimated when identical TCR molecules share a barcode.

This CDR3 spans 17 amino acids. Germline V gives CDR1 MDHEN, CDR2 SYDVKM. V shed 7 bases and J shed 0 bases, with 22 bases lying between them. The sample consisted of naive CD8+ T cells from blood, with Jurkat cell RNA spiked in. The sample's subset: FACS-sorted CD8+CD4-CCR7+CD45RA+ naive T cells. The rearrangement joins TRBV28 to TRBJ2-7; a weak D match, TRBD1 (6 bases). The sequence came from a human donor in good health. Some libraries in this study had Jurkat cell RNA spiked in. DNA for the CDR3: TGTGCCAGCAAACCTACCCAGTGGACAGTAAACTCCTACGAGCAGTACTTC. Translating gives CASKPTQWTVNSYEQYF. Supplemented by reference TRBV28 and TRBJ2-7, the full variable domain reads DVKVTQSSRYLVKRTGEKVFLECVQDMDHENMFWYRQDPGLGLRLIYFSYDVKMKEKGDIPEGYSVSREKKERFSLILESASTNQTSMYLCASKPTQWTVNSYEQYFGPGTRLTVT.